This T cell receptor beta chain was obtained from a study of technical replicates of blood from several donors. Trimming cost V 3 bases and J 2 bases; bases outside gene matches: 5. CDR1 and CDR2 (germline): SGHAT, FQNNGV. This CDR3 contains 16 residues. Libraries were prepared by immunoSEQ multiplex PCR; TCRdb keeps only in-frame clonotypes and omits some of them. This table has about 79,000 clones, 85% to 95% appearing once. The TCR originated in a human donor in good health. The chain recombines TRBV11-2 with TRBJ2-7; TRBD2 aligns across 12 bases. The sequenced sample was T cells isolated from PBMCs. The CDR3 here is CASSFATSGRTYEQYF. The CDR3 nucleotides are TGTGCCAGCAGCTTCGCGACTAGCGGGAGAACCTACGAGCAGTACTTC.